One TCR beta chain is described in this entry. This clonotype was seen more than once but under ten times. This receptor's antigen is unknown. Base qualities were left out, and no much larger clone turns up one base away. A distance of 11 bases separates the germline ends of V and J, which lose 0 bases and 8 bases respectively. From cysteine to phenylalanine, the CDR3 is 14 amino acids long. Solely the CDR3 DNA is kept, with 42 bases framed from the first base. The germline V gene (reference sequence) provides CDR1 SEHNR and CDR2 FQNEAQ. This sample stems from a study of T cells in Graves' hyperthyroidism and ophthalmopathy (dated by TCRdb to about 2019). Describing the broader study: Peripheral blood samples were taken at the time of initial diagnosis, prior to any treatment. To identify TCR V-J signatures that set the groups apart, the researchers used a discovery cohort of 100 patients, made up of 40 to 45 with Graves' ophthalmopathy and 57 with stable Graves' hyperthyroidism. Whether ophthalmopathy could be predicted prospectively was tested in an independent validation cohort made up of roughly 19 hyperthyroidism patients plus 17 patients who later progressed to ophthalmopathy. The 100 discovery patients were randomly split 7:3 into training and test sets. Thyroid tissue and blood T-cell repertoires from more than 5 Graves' hyperthyroidism patients were also compared in the study. After sampling, hyperthyroidism patients received methimazole starting at 30 mg daily, and ophthalmopathy patients received high-dose intravenous methylprednisolone. The paper describes TCR Vbeta CDR3 sequencing of fewer than 150 peripheral blood samples, made up of 43 ophthalmopathy patients, roughly 75 hyperthyroidism patients and 17 progressor patients. Beyond this particular receptor, the publication reports: Blood samples also contained most of the expanded thyroid clonotypes (frequency above 0.001), which suggests that blood repertoires may reflect thyroid immune responses. In validation, progression to ophthalmopathy was predicted by the model with 70.59% sensitivity and roughly 76% specificity, a median of approximately 6.5 months before onset. Sample size was not statistically predetermined, and investigators were not blinded to group allocation. In cross-validation, a model built on a 13 V-J signature told ophthalmopathy apart from stable hyperthyroidism with 85% to 90% sensitivity and 81% to 82% specificity, and in testing the same model reached 80%/75%.

The TCR beta CDR3 regions were amplified from the RNA transcripts. The first round of RT-PCR for the TCR CDR3 was performed with the HTBI primer set and the Qiagen OneStep RT-PCR kit. A second multiplex PCR round built the libraries, followed by size selection and purification. Sequencing of the libraries was done on an Illumina HiSeq2000 using paired-end 100 bp reads. As for the authors' bioinformatics: SOAPnuke was used to process the raw data, removing reads that contained adapters or uncalled bases, had a mean Phred below 15, or lacked an exact match to the constant primer or identifier. High-quality paired reads were merged with COPE v1.2.5, and unique nucleotide sequences were defined as clonotypes. MiTCR v1.1 was used to align the clonotypes against IMGT TRBV, TRBD and TRBJ reference segments. The analysis included only V-J combinations with a frequency above 0.0001, which together covered roughly 99% of the repertoires. The TCS score was defined as the ratio of F50 (clonal expansion) to E x V (chaos), calculated using BLOSUM62-based TCRdist between CDR3 peptides within each V-J. Welch's t-statistics and random forest reduced roughly 500 V-J features to about 13, which were used in a naive Bayes classifier (R e1071). TCRdb passed the public sequencing reads through fastp at Q25 and MiXCR, retaining productive beta sequences. Each CDR3 protein gets just one entry, which takes the most common genes and DNA from the rows behind it. TCRdb assigned the V and J calls; the authors' analysis was not used. The sample profile shows about 290,000 distinct CDR3 sequences; 13% of them were found once. Of the sample, about 8% falls within the top ten clones.

Hyperthyroidism patients were aged 18 to 65 years and newly diagnosed, with disease duration of less than 2 months. Any patient with an uncontrolled infection, another autoimmune disease, pregnancy or lactation was excluded. Clinical symptoms, serum thyroxine and TRAb, thyroid ultrasound, and orbital computed tomography formed the basis for the diagnoses. Blood from progressor patients was collected at the time of first diagnosis with hyperthyroidism, before any ophthalmopathy symptoms had appeared. Ficoll-Paque density gradient centrifugation was used to isolate PBMCs from about 9 ml of fresh peripheral blood. Progressor patients were defined as those initially diagnosed with Graves' hyperthyroidism in whom ophthalmopathy developed during follow-up. Trizol reagent was used to extract total RNA, and RNA quality was then checked on an Agilent 2100 Bioanalyzer.

Sequencing was carried out using blood. The clonotype was recovered from a woman younger than 45 with Graves' hyperthyroidism that later progressed to Graves' ophthalmopathy. The V and J segments used are TRBV7-9 and TRBJ1-3; the D gene cannot be named for sure. The DNA sequence follows: TGTGCCAGCAGCTTAGCGGGCGGGGAAGACACCATATATTTT. Protein translation: CASSLAGGEDTIYF. Where the CDR3 stops, the reference TRBV7-9 and TRBJ1-3 genes take over; the full variable domain is DTGVSQNPRHKITKRGQNVTFRCDPISEHNRLYWYRQTLGQGPEFLTYFQNEAQLEKSRLLSDRFSAERPKGSFSTLEIQRTEQGDSAMYLCASSLAGGEDTIYFGEGSWLTVV.